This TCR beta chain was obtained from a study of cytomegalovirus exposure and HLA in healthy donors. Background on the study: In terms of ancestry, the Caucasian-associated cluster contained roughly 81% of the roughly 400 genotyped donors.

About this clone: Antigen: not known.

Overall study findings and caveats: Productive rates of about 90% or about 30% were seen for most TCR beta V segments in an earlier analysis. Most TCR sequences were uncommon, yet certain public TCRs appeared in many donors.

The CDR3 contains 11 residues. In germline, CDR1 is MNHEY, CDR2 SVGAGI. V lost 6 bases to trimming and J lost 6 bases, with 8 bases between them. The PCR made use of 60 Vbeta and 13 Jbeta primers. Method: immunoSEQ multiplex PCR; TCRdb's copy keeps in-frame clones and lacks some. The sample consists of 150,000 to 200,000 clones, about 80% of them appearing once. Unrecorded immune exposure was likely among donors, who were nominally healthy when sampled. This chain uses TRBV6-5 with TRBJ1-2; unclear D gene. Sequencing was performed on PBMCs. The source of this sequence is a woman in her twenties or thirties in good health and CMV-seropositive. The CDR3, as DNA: TGTGCCAGCAGGGAGCTTCATGGCTACACCTTC. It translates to CASRELHGYTF.